This entry is about one T cell receptor (beta chain). Germline CDR1 MDHEN, CDR2 SYDVKM. The CDR3 extends over 14 amino acids. V lost 4 bases and J 2 bases, leaving 11 bases between the germline ends. The data stem from a study of T cell responses to AZD1222 COVID-19 vaccine. It was second doses at about 4 or about 12 weeks that were pooled. Here immunoSEQ multiplex PCR was the method, and the copy in TCRdb shows in-frame clones only, minus some. Of 95,000 to 130,000 clones listed, approximately 90% were seen once; the top ten hold roughly 1.5%. The clonotype was recovered from an adult who received the AZD1222 COVID-19 vaccine. The chain uses TRBV28 and TRBJ2-5, with D possibly matching TRBD1 (6 bases). Here the sequenced sample was peripheral blood, taken 28 days after the second AZD1222 dose. This chain's CDR3 is CASSSGQTQETQYF. CDR3 in DNA: TGTGCCAGCAGTTCAGGACAGACACAAGAGACCCAGTACTTC.